The 29 T cell receptor beta chains in this list originate from one sample, sequenced in a study of shared clonotypes between healthy human individuals. Profiling relied on immunoSEQ multiplex PCR, and the TCRdb table lists in-frame clones only, not all of them. Of over 2 million clones in the sample, about nine tenths are singletons; the top ten hold around 0.38%. The sample consisted of naive CD4+ T cells from PBMCs. The subset: CD45RA+ positively selected. These receptors were collected from a man younger than 35 in good health. Some clones in this sample may be carry-over from other donors' samples.

This chain uses TRBV9 with TRBJ2-1, with 7 bases fitting TRBD1. Germline V gene lookup returns CDR1 SGDLS and CDR2 YYNGEE. The CDR3 runs to 16 residues. V lost 4 bases and J lost 2; bases outside the gene matches: 9. As DNA, the CDR3 is TGTGCCAGCAGCCTAATAGGACAGGCTACCTACAATGAGCAGTTCTTC. Its protein product is CASSLIGQATYNEQFF.

In this sample, this clone turned up once. The chain employs TRBV6-5 and TRBJ1-6, with D unresolved. Trimming took 2 bases from V and 1 from J, leaving 9 bases between them. CDR3 length equals 16 residues. CDR1 is MNHEY, CDR2 SVGAGI, per germline. CDR3 amino acids: CASSYREMSYNSPLHF. The CDR3 coding sequence is TGTGCCAGCAGTTACAGGGAGATGTCCTATAATTCACCCCTCCACTTT.

V and J are TRBV9 and TRBJ2-1, with 9 positions matching TRBD2. V gave up 3 bases and J gave up 8 bases; unmatched junction bases: 9. Germline CDR1 reads SGDLS; CDR2 reads YYNGEE. The CDR3 runs to 15 residues. The CDR3 sequence: CASSAAGGGGYEQFF. In DNA form, the CDR3 reads TGTGCCAGCAGCGCCGCGGGAGGGGGTGGCTATGAGCAGTTCTTC.

The rearrangement links TRBV9 to TRBJ1-1; D uncertain. V lost 4 bases to trimming and J lost 6 bases, with 13 bases between them. The CDR3 totals 13 residues. CDR1 is SGDLS and CDR2 is YYNGEE in the germline V gene. CDR3 in DNA: TGTGCCAGCAGCTCCCGAACCCGACCTGAAGCTTTCTTT. Translation: CASSSRTRPEAFF.

The V call is TRBV7-6, the J call TRBJ1-3; possibly TRBD1 for D (5 bases). The germline gives CDR1 SGHVS, CDR2 FNYEAQ. This CDR3 is 14 amino acids long. V was trimmed by 6 bases and J by 1 base, leaving 10 bases between them. CDR3 sequence (DNA): TGTGCCAGCAGTCCCGGGGGGTCTGGAAACACCATATATTTT. It yields the protein CASSPGGSGNTIYF. Full variable domain (missing parts from reference TRBV7-6 and TRBJ1-3): GAGVSQSPRYKVTKRGQDVALRCDPISGHVSLYWYRQALGQGPEFLTYFNYEAQQDKSGLPNDRFSAERPEGSISTLTIQRTEQRDSAMYRCASSPGGSGNTIYFGEGSWLTVV.

The chain recombines TRBV9 with TRBJ2-1, with a weak D call TRBD1 (6 bases). CDR1 SGDLS and CDR2 YYNGEE come from the germline V gene. V gave up 3 bases and J gave up 4 bases, with 8 bases separating them. There are 13 residues in the CDR3. The CDR3 region has the DNA TGTGCCAGCAGCGCAGGGACATACAATGAGCAGTTCTTC. Amino acid sequence: CASSAGTYNEQFF.

The rearrangement links TRBV6-1 to TRBJ1-5; unclear D gene. Germline V lookup: CDR1 MNHNS, CDR2 SASEGT. V lost 7 bases, J lost 2 bases, and 9 bases lay in between. This CDR3 contains 13 residues. The CDR3 DNA sequence: TGTGCCAGCATTCGGGAGGGCAATCAGCCCCAGCATTTT. Its translation: CASIREGNQPQHF.

The chain is built from TRBV5-1 and TRBJ1-2; TRBD1 aligns across 9 bases. CDR1 and CDR2 from the germline V gene are SGHRS and YFSETQ. V lost 3 bases to trimming and J lost 7 bases; unmatched junction nucleotides: 7. The CDR3 consists of 14 residues. The CDR3 loop is CASSSRDREGGYTF. The CDR3 DNA follows: TGCGCCAGCAGCTCAAGGGACAGGGAGGGTGGCTACACCTTC.

The chain couples TRBV5-1 to TRBJ2-5; no reliable D call. In germline, CDR1 is SGHRS, CDR2 YFSETQ. There are 12 residues in the CDR3. Trimming shortened V by 4 bases and J by 0 bases, and 4 bases separated the two germline ends. CDR3 sequence reads: CASSTNQETQYF. In DNA form, the CDR3 reads TGCGCCAGCAGCACAAACCAAGAGACCCAGTACTTC.

This clone was seen a single time. The rearrangement joins TRBV18 to TRBJ2-7; 9 nucleotides agree with TRBD2. The CDR3 length is 16 residues. V lost 2 bases and J lost 6; bases outside the gene matches: 11. CDR1 is KGHSH and CDR2 is LQKENI in the germline V gene. CDR3: CASSPGSGRGATEQYF. The CDR3 DNA sequence: TGTGCCAGCTCACCAGGTAGCGGGAGAGGCGCCACCGAGCAGTACTTC.

The V and J genes are TRBV18 and TRBJ2-7, with 9 bases aligning to TRBD2. Trimming took 6 bases from V and 4 from J; bases not matched to a gene: 4. There are 13 residues in the CDR3. Germline lookup yields CDR1 KGHSH and CDR2 LQKENI. CDR3 residues: CASSQTSGYEQYF. DNA of the CDR3: TGTGCCAGCTCTCAGACTAGCGGATACGAGCAGTACTTC.

This chain connects TRBV5-8 to TRBJ2-7; 9 bases map to TRBD1. The germline gives CDR1 SGHTS, CDR2 YDEGEE. The CDR3 length is 14 residues. V was pared by 4 bases and J by 9 bases, with 11 bases of the junction left unmatched. The CDR3 bases are TGTGCCAGCAGCCCGACGACAGGGGGGTATAGGCAGTACTTC. It is translated as CASSPTTGGYRQYF.

This chain connects TRBV11-2 to TRBJ2-7, with D perhaps TRBD1 (6 bases). Germline loops: CDR1 SGHAT, CDR2 FQNNGV. CDR3 length: 13 amino acids. Between the trimmed V and J ends, which lost 2 bases and 3 bases, there was a span of 8 bases. CDR3 amino acids: CASSLTGYYEQYF. CDR3 sequence (DNA): TGTGCCAGCAGCTTAACAGGGTACTACGAGCAGTACTTC.

The chain carries TRBV19 and TRBJ2-2, with a possible D match to TRBD2 (5 bases). The CDR3 length is 14 residues. Germline V gives CDR1 LNHDA, CDR2 SQIVND (reference sequence). V was shortened by 1 base and J by 6 bases, with 9 bases between the two germline ends. In nucleotides, the CDR3 is TGTGCCAGTAGTATAGTAGTGAGGGCCGGGGAGCTGTTTTTT. It is translated as CASSIVVRAGELFF.

To note about this clone: Other DNA variants within this sample encode the same CDR3. The rearrangement uses TRBV9 and TRBJ2-1; D gene uncertain. Trimming cost V 4 bases and J 2 bases, with 7 bases left between them. CDR3 length equals 13 residues. From germline, CDR1 is SGDLS and CDR2 YYNGEE. The DNA for the CDR3 is TGTGCCAGCAGCCCTCGCACCTACAATGAGCAGTTCTTC. This gives the protein CASSPRTYNEQFF.

The gene calls are TRBV30 and TRBJ1-1; 7 nucleotides agree with TRBD1. This CDR3 region has 13 residues. Germline V gene sequence: CDR1 GTSNPN, CDR2 SVGIG (reference sequence). Unmatched junction bases numbered 6, after V lost 3 bases and J lost 5 bases. The CDR3 region has the DNA TGTGCCTGGAGGGAGGGGGCCGTTACTGAAGCTTTCTTT. This gives the protein CAWREGAVTEAFF.

The chain uses TRBV9 and TRBJ2-1; 9 bases match TRBD1. This CDR3 is built from 17 residues. Germline loops: CDR1 SGDLS, CDR2 YYNGEE. Germline trimming cut 0 bases from V and 5 bases from J; bases unmatched to any gene: 9. The CDR3 is CASSVATLDRGNNEQFF. CDR3 coding DNA: TGTGCCAGCAGCGTAGCTACTTTGGACAGGGGAAACAATGAGCAGTTCTTC.

This rearrangement joins TRBV30 to TRBJ2-7; D is perhaps TRBD1 (6 bases). V shed 7 bases and J shed 5 bases, with 18 bases lying between them. This CDR3 has 13 amino acids. Germline assignment: CDR1 GTSNPN and CDR2 SVGIG (reference sequence). The CDR3 protein is CAFQNRVPHEQYF. For the CDR3, the DNA is TGTGCCTTCCAAAACAGGGTTCCACACGAGCAGTACTTC.

Points on this clone: This CDR3 is also generated by other DNA sequences in the sample. The V call is TRBV18, the J call TRBJ1-2; the match to TRBD1 covers 7 bases. The CDR3 sequence is 15 residues long. The germline V gene encodes CDR1 KGHSH and CDR2 LQKENI. V dropped 2 bases and J dropped 4; count of bases not matched to a gene: 7. This CDR3 reads CASSPGAGGLYGYTF. CDR3 nucleotides: TGTGCCAGCTCACCAGGCGCAGGGGGACTCTATGGCTACACCTTC.

This chain uses TRBV5-7 with TRBJ1-2, with 8 bases matching TRBD1. TRBV5-7 is an ORF; its function is uncertain. This CDR3 spans 15 amino acids. V lost 4 bases, J lost 3 bases, and 8 bases stayed unmatched. CDR3 DNA sequence: TGTGCCAGCAGCCACTCGGAGGACAGGGACTATGGCTACACCTTC. It specifies CASSHSEDRDYGYTF.

DNA for the CDR3: TGTGCCAGCAGCCACAGACTAGCGGGAGTGCACGAGCAGTACTTC. Translation gives CASSHRLAGVHEQYF. V is TRBV4-2 and J is TRBJ2-7; 12 bases line up with TRBD2. CDR1 and CDR2 from the germline V gene are LGHNA and YNFKEQ. The trim removed 3 bases at V and 5 bases at J, leaving 5 bases unmatched. The CDR3 extends over 15 amino acids.

V and J are TRBV27 and TRBJ1-5, with TRBD1 as a possible D gene (6 bases). Germline loops: CDR1 MNHEY, CDR2 SMNVEV (reference sequence). V lost 5 bases and J 6 bases, leaving 20 bases between the germline ends. This CDR3 contains 16 residues. DNA of the CDR3: TGTGCCAGCAGTCCAACGTACAGGGTCGATAGTCAGCCCCAGCATTTT. It encodes CASSPTYRVDSQPQHF.

The V gene is TRBV20-1, the J gene TRBJ2-7; possible D gene TRBD2, 6 bases. The CDR3 runs to 11 residues. CDR1 and CDR2 from the germline V gene are DFQATT and SNEGSKA (reference sequence). V was shortened by 7 bases and J by 3 bases, with 10 bases between the two germline ends. CDR3 in amino acids: CSVDGSYEQYF. CDR3 nucleotides: TGCAGTGTAGACGGGAGCTACGAGCAGTACTTC.

The J gene is TRBJ2-1, the V gene TRBV6-5; D is ambiguous. Trimming stripped 0 bases from V and 2 bases from J, with 8 bases between. This CDR3 has 15 amino acids. CDR1 is MNHEY and CDR2 is SVGAGI in the germline V gene. CDR3 protein: CASSYSSPAYNEQFF. The CDR3 nucleotides are TGTGCCAGCAGTTACTCGAGCCCAGCCTACAATGAGCAGTTCTTC.

The chain couples TRBV20-1 to TRBJ2-3; the D is unclear. The length of the CDR3 is 11 residues. V lost 6 bases and J 7 bases, leaving 11 bases between the germline ends. Per germline, CDR1 DFQATT and CDR2 SNEGSKA (reference sequence). DNA of the CDR3: TGCAGTGCGCCGAGTAGTAATACGCAGTATTTT. Translating gives CSAPSSNTQYF.

This clone came up a few times. The chain is built from TRBV19 and TRBJ2-3; D not certain. There are 15 residues in the CDR3. V was pared by 5 bases and J by 4 bases, with 16 bases between. Germline-derived CDR1 and CDR2 are LNHDA and SQIVND (reference sequence). The DNA for the CDR3 is TGTGCCAGTAGTGCCGACGGTTGGCCGGCAGATACGCAGTATTTT. As protein: CASSADGWPADTQYF. Using reference TRBV19 and TRBJ2-3 for the parts outside the CDR3, the full variable domain is DGGITQSPKYLFRKEGQNVTLSCEQNLNHDAMYWYRQDPGQGLRLIYYSQIVNDFQKGDIAEGYSVSREKKESFPLTVTSAQKNPTAFYLCASSADGWPADTQYFGPGTRLTVL.

Remarks on this clone: Other nucleotide sequences in the sample specify the same CDR3. The chain is built from TRBV29-1 and TRBJ2-7; tentative D call: TRBD1 (5 bases). V lost 4 bases and J lost 1, with 8 bases in between. CDR1 SQVTM and CDR2 ANQGSEA come from the germline V gene. This CDR3 has 12 amino acids. CDR3 residues: CSVGSGSYEQYF. CDR3 DNA: TGCAGCGTTGGATCAGGGTCCTACGAGCAGTACTTC.

The chain recombines TRBV19 with TRBJ1-5, with D possibly TRBD1 on 5 matching bases. The CDR3 totals 15 residues. Germline V gives CDR1 LNHDA, CDR2 SQIVND (reference sequence). Trimming cost V 4 bases and J 4 bases, with 14 bases left between them. CDR3 residues: CASSKERGGNQPQHF. The CDR3 DNA reads as TGTGCCAGTAGTAAGGAGCGGGGGGGAAATCAGCCCCAGCATTTT.

V usage is TRBV5-6 and J usage is TRBJ1-2, with TRBD1 identical over 8 bases. The J segment lost 4 bases and the V segment lost 4 bases, leaving 9 bases of the junction unmatched. CDR3 length: 15 amino acids. Germline V gene sequence: CDR1 SGHDT, CDR2 YYEEEE. CDR3 in amino acids: CASSTPDREGYGYTF. The CDR3 region has the DNA TGTGCCAGCAGCACTCCGGACAGGGAAGGCTATGGCTACACCTTC.